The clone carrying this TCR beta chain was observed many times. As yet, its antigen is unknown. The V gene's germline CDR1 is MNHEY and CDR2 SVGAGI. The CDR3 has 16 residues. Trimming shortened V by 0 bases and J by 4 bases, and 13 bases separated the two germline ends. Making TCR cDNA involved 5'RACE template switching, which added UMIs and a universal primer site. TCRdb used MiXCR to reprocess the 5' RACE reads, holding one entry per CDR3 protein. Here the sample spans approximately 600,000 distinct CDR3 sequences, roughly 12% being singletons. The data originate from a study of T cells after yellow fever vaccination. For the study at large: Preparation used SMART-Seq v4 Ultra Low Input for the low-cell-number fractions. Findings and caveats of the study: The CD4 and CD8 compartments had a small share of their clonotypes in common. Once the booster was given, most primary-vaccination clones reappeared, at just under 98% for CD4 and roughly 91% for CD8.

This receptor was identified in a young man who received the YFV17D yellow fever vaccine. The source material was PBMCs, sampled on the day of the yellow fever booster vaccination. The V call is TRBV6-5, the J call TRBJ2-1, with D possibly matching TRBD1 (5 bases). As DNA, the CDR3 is TGTGCCAGCAGTTACTCGGGCAGGGTGCGTTACAATGAGCAGTTCTTC. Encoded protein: CASSYSGRVRYNEQFF.